The present T cell receptor (beta chain) was sequenced within a study of neoadjuvant anti-PD-1 for oral cavity cancer. Overall study: Patients mostly received three to four biweekly nivolumab doses at 3 mg/kg before surgery. Points from the study as a whole: With a few patients per group, TCR findings need larger cohorts.

The repertoire was sequenced with immunoSEQ multiplex PCR; TCRdb's copy has only in-frame clones and lacks some. The table lists 60,000 to 75,000 clones, 65% to 85% of them singletons. As concerns this clone: Its antigen is still unknown.

This CDR3 region has 14 residues. V gave up 3 bases and J gave up 0 bases, with 9 bases separating them. Germline V CDR1 and CDR2: SGHTA, FQGNSA. Stage II-IVA oral cavity squamous cell carcinoma was new and untreated by systemic or radiation therapy. Patients had HPV-negative, locally advanced oral cavity squamous cell carcinoma. The V and J genes are TRBV7-2 and TRBJ2-7; possibly TRBD2 for D (6 bases). This receptor was obtained from a person between 40 and 85 years old with oral cavity squamous cell carcinoma. Sequences were derived from PBMCs, sampled before nivolumab (anti-PD-1) treatment. The CDR3 nucleotides are TGTGCCAGCAGCTTGGCGGGAACCTCCTACGAGCAGTACTTC. Its translation: CASSLAGTSYEQYF.